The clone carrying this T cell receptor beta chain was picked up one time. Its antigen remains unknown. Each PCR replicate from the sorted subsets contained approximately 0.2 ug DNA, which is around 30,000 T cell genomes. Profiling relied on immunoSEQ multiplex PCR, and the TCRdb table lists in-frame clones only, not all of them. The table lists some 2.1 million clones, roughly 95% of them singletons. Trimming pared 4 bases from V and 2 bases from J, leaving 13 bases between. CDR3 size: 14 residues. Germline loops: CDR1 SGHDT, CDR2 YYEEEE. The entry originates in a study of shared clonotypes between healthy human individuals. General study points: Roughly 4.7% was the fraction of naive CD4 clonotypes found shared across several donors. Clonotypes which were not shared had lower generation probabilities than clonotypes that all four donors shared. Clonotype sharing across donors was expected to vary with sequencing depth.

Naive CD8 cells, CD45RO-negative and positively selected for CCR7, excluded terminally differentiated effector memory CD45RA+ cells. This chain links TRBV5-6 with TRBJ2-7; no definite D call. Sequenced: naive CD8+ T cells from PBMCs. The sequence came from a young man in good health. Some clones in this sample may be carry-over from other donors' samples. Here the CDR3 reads CASSPGAVAYEQYF. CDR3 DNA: TGTGCCAGCAGCCCGGGCGCGGTGGCCTACGAGCAGTACTTC.